This T cell receptor beta chain was sequenced in a study of beta chain features in type 1 diabetes. The study, taken as a whole, reports: Patients with type 1 diabetes carried fewer insertions and had more deletions at their VDJ junctions. Moderate yet significant TCRB CDR3 shortening was seen in Type 1 diabetes patients in all four CD4+ subsets. The naive, central memory and Treg TCRB repertoires looked more alike in patients than they did in healthy donors.

In germline, CDR1 is SGHTA, CDR2 FQGTGA. Trimming cost V 2 bases and J 10 bases, with 12 bases left between them. This CDR3 contains 13 residues. cDNA synthesis used the whole RNA isolate, giving expressed TCRB sequences. Averages about 1 million reads characterized the stem cell-like memory T cell samples. Data came from immunoSEQ multiplex PCR; TCRdb stores just in-frame clones and leaves some out. The sample gives 40,000 to 55,000 clones, just under 45% of which show up once; roughly 0.13% is in the top ten. This clone was counted between two and nine times. The antigen is undetermined. Sequencing input: stem cell memory CD4+ T cells from blood. This TCR came from a man aged 25-45 years with type 1 diabetes. This chain uses TRBV7-3 with TRBJ2-1; no definite D call. CDR3 amino acids: CASSLGGTPEQFF. For the CDR3, the DNA is TGTGCCAGCAGCTTAGGCGGCACCCCGGAGCAGTTCTTC.